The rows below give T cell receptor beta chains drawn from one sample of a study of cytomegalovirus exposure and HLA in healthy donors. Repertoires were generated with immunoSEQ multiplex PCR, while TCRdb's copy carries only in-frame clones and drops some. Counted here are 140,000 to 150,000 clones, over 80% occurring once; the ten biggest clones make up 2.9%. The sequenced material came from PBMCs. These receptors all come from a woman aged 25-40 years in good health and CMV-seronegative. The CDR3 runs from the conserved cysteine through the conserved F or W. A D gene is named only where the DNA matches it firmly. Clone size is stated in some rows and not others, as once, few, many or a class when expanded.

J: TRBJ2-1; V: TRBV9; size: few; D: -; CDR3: CASSVETRPYNEQFF; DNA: TGTGCCAGCAGCGTAGAGACACGTCCCTACAATGAGCAGTTCTTC
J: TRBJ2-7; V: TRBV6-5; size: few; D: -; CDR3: CASSPRRLTNYEQYF; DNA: TGTGCCAGCAGTCCCCGGAGGCTCACCAACTACGAGCAGTACTTC
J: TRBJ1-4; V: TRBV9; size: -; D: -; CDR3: CASSAPGGAGYEKLFF; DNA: TGTGCCAGCAGCGCACCGGGGGGGGCTGGGTATGAAAAACTGTTTTTT
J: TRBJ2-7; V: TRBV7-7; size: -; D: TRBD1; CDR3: CASSPGQGYEQYF; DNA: TGTGCCAGCAGCCCAGGACAGGGATACGAGCAGTACTTC
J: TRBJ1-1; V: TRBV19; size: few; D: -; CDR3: CASSVTSSGNTEAFF; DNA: TGTGCCAGTAGTGTCACTTCGTCGGGAAACACTGAAGCTTTCTTT
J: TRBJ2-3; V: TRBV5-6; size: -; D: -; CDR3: CASSLGSGANTDTQYF; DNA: TGTGCCAGCAGCCTAGGCTCAGGGGCCAACACAGATACGCAGTATTTT
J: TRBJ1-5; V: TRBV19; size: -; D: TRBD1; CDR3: CASSGGQGGQPQHF; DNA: TGTGCCAGTAGTGGTGGACAGGGTGGGCAGCCCCAGCATTTT
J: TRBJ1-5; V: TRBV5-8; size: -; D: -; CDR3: CASSLEGVLRQPQHF; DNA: TGTGCCAGCAGCTTGGAAGGGGTTTTGAGGCAGCCCCAGCATTTT
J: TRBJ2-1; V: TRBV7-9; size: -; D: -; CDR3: CASSLGSSYNEQFF; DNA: TGTGCCAGCAGCTTAGGCAGCTCCTACAATGAGCAGTTCTTC
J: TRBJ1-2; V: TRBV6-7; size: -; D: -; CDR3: CASRSPEFGTRPYGYTF; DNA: TGTGCCAGCAGATCCCCCGAGTTCGGGACTCGGCCCTATGGCTACACCTTC
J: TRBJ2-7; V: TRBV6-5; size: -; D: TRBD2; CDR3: CASSSRLAGDYEQYF; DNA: TGTGCCAGCAGTTCGAGACTAGCGGGAGACTACGAGCAGTACTTC
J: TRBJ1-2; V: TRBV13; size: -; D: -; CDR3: CASSGPGSHRYGYTF; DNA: TGTGCCAGCAGCGGTCCGGGATCCCACCGGTATGGCTACACCTTC
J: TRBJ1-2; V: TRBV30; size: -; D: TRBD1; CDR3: CAWSDRQGSGYTF; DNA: TGTGCCTGGAGTGATAGACAGGGAAGCGGCTACACCTTC
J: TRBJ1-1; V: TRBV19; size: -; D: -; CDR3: CASSDSGGYPMNTEAFF; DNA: TGTGCCAGTAGTGATTCGGGGGGATACCCCATGAACACTGAAGCTTTCTTT
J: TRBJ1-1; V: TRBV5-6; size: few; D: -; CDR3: CASYRGGLNTEAFF; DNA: TGTGCCAGCTACCGGGGGGGGTTGAACACTGAAGCTTTCTTT
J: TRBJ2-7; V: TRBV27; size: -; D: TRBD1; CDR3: CASIYQGFPGTAYEQYF; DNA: TGTGCCAGCATTTATCAGGGTTTTCCCGGGACAGCTTACGAGCAGTACTTC
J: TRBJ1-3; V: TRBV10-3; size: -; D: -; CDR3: CAISGGTSFSGNTIYF; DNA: TGTGCCATTAGTGGTGGTACTAGCTTCTCTGGAAACACCATATATTTT
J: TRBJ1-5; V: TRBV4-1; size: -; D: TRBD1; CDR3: CASSQGQGARKPQHF; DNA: TGCGCCAGCAGCCAGGGACAGGGGGCGAGAAAGCCCCAGCATTTT
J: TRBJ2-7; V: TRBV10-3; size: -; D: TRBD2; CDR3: CAISESLAGGPGEQYF; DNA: TGTGCCATCAGTGAGTCACTAGCGGGAGGGCCGGGCGAGCAGTACTTC
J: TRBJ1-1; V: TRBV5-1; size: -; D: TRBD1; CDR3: CASSQATGFTTEAFF; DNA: TGCGCCAGCAGTCAGGCGACAGGGTTTACCACTGAAGCTTTCTTT
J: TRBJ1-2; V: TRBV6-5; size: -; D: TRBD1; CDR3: CASSYRNRGVDGYTF; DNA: TGTGCCAGCAGTTACCGTAACAGGGGAGTGGATGGCTACACCTTC
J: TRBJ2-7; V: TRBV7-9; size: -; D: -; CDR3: CASSPKTGSYEQYF; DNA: TGTGCCAGCAGCCCAAAGACAGGTTCCTACGAGCAGTACTTC
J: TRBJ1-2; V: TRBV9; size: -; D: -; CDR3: CASSAPGLPIYGYTF; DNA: TGTGCCAGCAGCGCCCCGGGACTGCCGATCTATGGCTACACCTTC
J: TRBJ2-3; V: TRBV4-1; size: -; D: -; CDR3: CASSQAPADTQYF; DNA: TGCGCCAGCAGCCAAGCTCCCGCAGATACGCAGTATTTT
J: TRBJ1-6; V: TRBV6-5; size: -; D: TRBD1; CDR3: CASRVDRAASPLHF; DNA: TGTGCCAGCAGAGTCGACAGGGCTGCTTCACCCCTCCACTTT
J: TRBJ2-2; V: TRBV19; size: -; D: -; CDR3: CASSNRGGELFF; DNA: TGTGCCAGTAGTAATAGGGGTGGGGAGCTGTTTTTT
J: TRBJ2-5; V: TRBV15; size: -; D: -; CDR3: CATSRAGVETQYF; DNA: TGTGCCACCAGCAGGGCCGGGGTAGAGACCCAGTACTTC
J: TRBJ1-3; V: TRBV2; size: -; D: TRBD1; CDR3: CARGQGHSGNTIYF; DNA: TGTGCCAGGGGACAGGGCCACTCTGGAAACACCATATATTTT
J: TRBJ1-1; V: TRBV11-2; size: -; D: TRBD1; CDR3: CASGQAFTEAFF; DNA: TGTGCCAGCGGACAGGCCTTCACTGAAGCTTTCTTT
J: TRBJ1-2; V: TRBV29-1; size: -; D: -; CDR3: CSVEDQRRGLPYGYTF; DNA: TGCAGCGTTGAAGATCAGAGAAGAGGCCTTCCTTATGGCTACACCTTC
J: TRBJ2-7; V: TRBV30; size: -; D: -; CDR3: CAWQQGYEQYF; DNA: TGTGCCTGGCAGCAGGGCTACGAGCAGTACTTC
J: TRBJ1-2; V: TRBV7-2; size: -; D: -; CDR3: CASSLVPETYGYTF; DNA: TGTGCCAGCAGCTTAGTGCCGGAGACCTATGGCTACACCTTC
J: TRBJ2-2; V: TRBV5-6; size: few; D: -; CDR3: CASSRGRGTGELFF; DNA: TGTGCCAGCAGCAGGGGTCGAGGCACCGGGGAGCTGTTTTTT
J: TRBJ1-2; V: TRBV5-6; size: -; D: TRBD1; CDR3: CASSLDYGDRGYGYTF; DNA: TGTGCCAGCAGCTTGGATTACGGAGACAGGGGCTATGGCTACACCTTC
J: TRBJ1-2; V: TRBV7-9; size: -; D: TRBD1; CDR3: CASSLSSQGAFGYTF; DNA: TGTGCCAGCAGCTTGAGTAGTCAGGGGGCATTTGGCTACACCTTC
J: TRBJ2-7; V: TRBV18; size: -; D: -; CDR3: CASSPQGHYEQYF; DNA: TGTGCCAGCTCACCGCAGGGGCACTACGAGCAGTACTTC